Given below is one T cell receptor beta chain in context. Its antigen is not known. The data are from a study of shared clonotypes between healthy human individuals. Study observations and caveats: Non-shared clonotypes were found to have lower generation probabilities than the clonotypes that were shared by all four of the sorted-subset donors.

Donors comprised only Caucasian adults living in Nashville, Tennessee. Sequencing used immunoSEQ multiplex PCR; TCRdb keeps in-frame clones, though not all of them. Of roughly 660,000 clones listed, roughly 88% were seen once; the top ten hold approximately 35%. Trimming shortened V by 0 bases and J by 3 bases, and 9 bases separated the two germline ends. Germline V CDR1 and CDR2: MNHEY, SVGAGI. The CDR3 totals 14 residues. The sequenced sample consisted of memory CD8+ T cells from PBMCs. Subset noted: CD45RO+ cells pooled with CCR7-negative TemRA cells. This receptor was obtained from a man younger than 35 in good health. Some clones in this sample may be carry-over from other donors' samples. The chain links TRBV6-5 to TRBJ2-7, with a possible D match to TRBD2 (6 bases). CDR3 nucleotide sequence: TGTGCCAGCAGTTACTCGTCGGAGGGCTACGAGCAGTACTTC. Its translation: CASSYSSEGYEQYF.